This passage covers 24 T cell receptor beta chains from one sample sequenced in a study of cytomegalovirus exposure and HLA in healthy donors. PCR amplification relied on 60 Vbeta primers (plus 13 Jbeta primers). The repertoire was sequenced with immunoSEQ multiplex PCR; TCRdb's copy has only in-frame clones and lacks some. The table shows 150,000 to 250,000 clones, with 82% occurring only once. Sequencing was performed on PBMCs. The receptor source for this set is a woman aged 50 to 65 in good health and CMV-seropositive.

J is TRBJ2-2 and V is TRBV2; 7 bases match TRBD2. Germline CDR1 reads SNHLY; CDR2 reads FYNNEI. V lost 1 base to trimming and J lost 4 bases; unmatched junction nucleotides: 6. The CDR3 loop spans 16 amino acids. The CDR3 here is CASSEGRWGGTGELFF. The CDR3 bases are TGTGCCAGCAGTGAAGGCAGGTGGGGGGGCACCGGGGAGCTGTTTTTT.

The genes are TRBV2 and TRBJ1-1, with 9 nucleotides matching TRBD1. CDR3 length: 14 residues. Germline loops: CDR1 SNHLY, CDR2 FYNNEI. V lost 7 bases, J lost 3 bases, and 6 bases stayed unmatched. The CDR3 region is CASTRQGEDTEAFF. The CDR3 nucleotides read TGTGCCAGCACCAGACAGGGGGAGGACACTGAAGCTTTCTTT.

CDR3: CASSPVGGGYEQYF. The CDR3 DNA reads as TGCGCCAGCAGCCCTGTCGGCGGGGGCTACGAGCAGTACTTC. This chain links TRBV4-1 with TRBJ2-7, with TRBD2 identical over 7 bases. The CDR3 is 14 residues long. V lost 4 bases to trimming and J lost 3 bases; unmatched junction nucleotides: 6. From germline, CDR1 is MGHRA and CDR2 YSYEKL.

The CDR3: CASSFVGQGWQYF. The CDR3 nucleotides read TGCGCCAGCAGCTTCGTTGGACAGGGTTGGCAGTATTTT. The chain links TRBV5-1 to TRBJ2-3; 8 bases agree with TRBD1. The junction had 7 bases not matched to a gene; V was cut back by 2 bases and J by 11 bases. The CDR3 runs to 13 residues. The germline V gene encodes CDR1 SGHRS and CDR2 YFSETQ.

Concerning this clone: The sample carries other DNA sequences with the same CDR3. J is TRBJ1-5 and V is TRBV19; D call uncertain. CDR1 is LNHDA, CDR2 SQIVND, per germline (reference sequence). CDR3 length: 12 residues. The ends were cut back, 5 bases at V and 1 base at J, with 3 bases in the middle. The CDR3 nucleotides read TGTGCCAGTAGTCGGAGCAATCAGCCCCAGCATTTT. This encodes CASSRSNQPQHF.

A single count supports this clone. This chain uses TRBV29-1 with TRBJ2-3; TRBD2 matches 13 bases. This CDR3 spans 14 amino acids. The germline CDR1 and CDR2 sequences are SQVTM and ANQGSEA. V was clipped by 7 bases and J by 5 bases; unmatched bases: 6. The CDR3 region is CSARTSGRLDTQYF. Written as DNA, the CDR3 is TGCAGCGCCCGGACTAGCGGGAGACTAGATACGCAGTATTTT.

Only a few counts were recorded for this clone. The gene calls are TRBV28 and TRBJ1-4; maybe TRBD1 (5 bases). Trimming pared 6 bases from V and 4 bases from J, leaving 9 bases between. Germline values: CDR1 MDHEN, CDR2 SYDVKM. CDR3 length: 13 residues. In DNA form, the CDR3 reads TGTGCCAGCAGGCGTAGGGGTAATGAAAAACTGTTTTTT. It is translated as CASRRRGNEKLFF. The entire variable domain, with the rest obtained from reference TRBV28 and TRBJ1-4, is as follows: DVKVTQSSRYLVKRTGEKVFLECVQDMDHENMFWYRQDPGLGLRLIYFSYDVKMKEKGDIPEGYSVSREKKERFSLILESASTNQTSMYLCASRRRGNEKLFFGSGTQLSVL.

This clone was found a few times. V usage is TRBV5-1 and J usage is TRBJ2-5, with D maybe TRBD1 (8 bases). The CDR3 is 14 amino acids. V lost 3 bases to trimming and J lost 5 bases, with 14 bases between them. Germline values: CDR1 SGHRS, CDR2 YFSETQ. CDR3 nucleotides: TGCGCCAGCAGCTCCGGACAGGGAGGGGAGACCCAGTACTTC. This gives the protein CASSSGQGGETQYF.

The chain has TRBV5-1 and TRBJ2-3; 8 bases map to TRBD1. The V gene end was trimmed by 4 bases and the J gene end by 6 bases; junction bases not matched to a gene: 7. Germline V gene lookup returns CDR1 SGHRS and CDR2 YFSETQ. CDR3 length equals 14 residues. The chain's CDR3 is CASSLDRVGDTQYF. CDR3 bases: TGCGCCAGCAGCCTGGACAGGGTGGGTGATACGCAGTATTTT.

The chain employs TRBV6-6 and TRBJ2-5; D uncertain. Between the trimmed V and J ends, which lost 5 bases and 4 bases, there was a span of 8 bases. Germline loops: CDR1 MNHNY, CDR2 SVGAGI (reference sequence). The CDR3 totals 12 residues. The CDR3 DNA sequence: TGTGCCAGCAGTCCGACTCCAGAGACCCAGTACTTC. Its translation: CASSPTPETQYF.

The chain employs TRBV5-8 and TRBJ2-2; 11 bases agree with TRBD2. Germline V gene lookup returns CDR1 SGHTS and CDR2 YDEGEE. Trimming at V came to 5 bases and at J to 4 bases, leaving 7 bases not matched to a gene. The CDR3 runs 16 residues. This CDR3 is CASSSPGTSGTGELFF. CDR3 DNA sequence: TGTGCCAGCAGTTCTCCCGGGACTAGCGGCACCGGGGAGCTGTTTTTT.

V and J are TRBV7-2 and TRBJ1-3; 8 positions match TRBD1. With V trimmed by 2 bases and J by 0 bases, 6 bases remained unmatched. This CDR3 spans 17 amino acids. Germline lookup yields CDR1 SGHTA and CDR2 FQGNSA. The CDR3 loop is CASSLIGQGASGNTIYF. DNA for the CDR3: TGTGCCAGCAGCTTAATAGGACAGGGCGCCTCTGGAAACACCATATATTTT.

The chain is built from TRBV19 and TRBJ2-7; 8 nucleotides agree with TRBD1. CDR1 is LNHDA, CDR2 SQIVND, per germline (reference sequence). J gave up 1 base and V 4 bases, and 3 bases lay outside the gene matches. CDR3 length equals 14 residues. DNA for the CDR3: TGTGCCAGTAGTAATCGACAGGGGTCCTACGAGCAGTACTTC. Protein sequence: CASSNRQGSYEQYF.

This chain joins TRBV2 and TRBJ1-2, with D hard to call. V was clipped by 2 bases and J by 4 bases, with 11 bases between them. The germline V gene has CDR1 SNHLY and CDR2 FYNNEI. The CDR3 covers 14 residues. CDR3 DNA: TGTGCCAGCAGTGAACCGGGAACTATCTATGGCTACACCTTC. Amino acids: CASSEPGTIYGYTF.

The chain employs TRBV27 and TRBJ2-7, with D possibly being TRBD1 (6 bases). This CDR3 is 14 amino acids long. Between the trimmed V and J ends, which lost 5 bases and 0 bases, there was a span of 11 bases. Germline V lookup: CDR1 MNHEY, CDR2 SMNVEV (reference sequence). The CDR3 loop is CASSLGQFSYEQYF. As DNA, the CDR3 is TGTGCCAGCAGTCTTGGACAGTTCTCCTACGAGCAGTACTTC.

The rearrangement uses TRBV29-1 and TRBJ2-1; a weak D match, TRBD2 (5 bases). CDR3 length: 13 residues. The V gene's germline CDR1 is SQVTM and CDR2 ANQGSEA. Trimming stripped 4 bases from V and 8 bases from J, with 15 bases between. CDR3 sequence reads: CSVVVGPRDEQFF. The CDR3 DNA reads TGCAGCGTTGTCGTGGGCCCGAGGGATGAGCAGTTCTTC.

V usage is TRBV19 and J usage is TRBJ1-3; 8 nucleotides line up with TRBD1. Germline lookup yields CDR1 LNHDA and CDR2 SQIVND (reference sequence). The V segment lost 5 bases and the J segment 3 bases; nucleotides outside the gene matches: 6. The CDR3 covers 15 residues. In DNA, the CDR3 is TGTGCCAGTAGTTCTACGGACAGGGTTGGAAACACCATATATTTT. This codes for CASSSTDRVGNTIYF.

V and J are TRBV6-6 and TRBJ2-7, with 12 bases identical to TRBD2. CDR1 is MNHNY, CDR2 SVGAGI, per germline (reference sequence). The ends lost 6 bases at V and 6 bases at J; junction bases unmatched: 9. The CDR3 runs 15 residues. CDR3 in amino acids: CASSWTSGTRAEQYF. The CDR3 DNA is TGTGCCAGCAGCTGGACTAGCGGGACGCGAGCCGAGCAGTACTTC.

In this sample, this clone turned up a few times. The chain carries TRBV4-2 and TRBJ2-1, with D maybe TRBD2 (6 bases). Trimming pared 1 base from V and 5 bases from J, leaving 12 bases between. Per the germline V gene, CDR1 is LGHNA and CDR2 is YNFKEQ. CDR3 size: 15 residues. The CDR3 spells CASSQGGERDNEQFF. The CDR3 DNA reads TGTGCCAGCAGCCAAGGAGGGGAGCGGGACAATGAGCAGTTCTTC.

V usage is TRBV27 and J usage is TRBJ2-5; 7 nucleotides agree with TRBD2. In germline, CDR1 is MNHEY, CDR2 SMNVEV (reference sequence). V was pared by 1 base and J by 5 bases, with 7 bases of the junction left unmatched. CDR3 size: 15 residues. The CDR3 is CASSLLGGGGETQYF. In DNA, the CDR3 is TGTGCCAGCAGTTTATTGGGCGGGGGAGGGGAGACCCAGTACTTC.

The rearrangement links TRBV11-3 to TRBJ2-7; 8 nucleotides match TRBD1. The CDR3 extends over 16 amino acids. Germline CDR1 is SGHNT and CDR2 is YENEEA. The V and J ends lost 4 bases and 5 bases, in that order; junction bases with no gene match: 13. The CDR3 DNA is TGTGCCAGCAGCTCAACGGACAGGGCAAGTTCCCACGAGCAGTACTTC. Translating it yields CASSSTDRASSHEQYF.

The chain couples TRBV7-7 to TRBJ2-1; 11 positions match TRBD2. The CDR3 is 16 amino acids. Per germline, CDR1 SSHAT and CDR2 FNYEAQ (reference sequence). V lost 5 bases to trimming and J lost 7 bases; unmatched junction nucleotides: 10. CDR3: CASSPTQTSGKNEQFF. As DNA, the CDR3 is TGTGCCAGCAGCCCAACGCAGACTAGCGGGAAGAATGAGCAGTTCTTC.

CDR3 coding DNA: TGCGCCAGCAGCCAAGAGGCGGGACAGGGTGGGGAAAAACTGTTTTTT. The encoded protein is CASSQEAGQGGEKLFF. The chain couples TRBV4-3 to TRBJ1-4, with 9 positions matching TRBD1. CDR3 length: 16 residues. Looked up from germline, CDR1 is LGHNA and CDR2 is YSLEER. The J segment lost 8 bases and the V segment lost 0 bases, leaving 7 bases of the junction unmatched.

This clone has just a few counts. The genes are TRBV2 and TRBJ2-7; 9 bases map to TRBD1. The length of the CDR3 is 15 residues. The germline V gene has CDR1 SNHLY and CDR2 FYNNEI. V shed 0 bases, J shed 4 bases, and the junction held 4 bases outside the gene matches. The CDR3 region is CASSEAGQGMYEQYF. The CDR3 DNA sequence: TGTGCCAGCAGTGAAGCGGGACAGGGAATGTACGAGCAGTACTTC.